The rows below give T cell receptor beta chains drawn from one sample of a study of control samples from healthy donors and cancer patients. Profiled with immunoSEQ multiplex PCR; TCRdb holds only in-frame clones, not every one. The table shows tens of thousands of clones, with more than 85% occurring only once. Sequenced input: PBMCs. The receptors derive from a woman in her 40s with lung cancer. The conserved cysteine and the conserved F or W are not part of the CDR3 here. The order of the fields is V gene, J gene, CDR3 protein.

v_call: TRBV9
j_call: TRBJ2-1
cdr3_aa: ASSSRLAGTYNEQF

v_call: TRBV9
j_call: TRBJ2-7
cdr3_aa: ASSVGSGIDEQY

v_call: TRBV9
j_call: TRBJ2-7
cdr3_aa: ASSGGQGASYEQY

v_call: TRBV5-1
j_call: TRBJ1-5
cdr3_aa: ASSLGPTDQPQH

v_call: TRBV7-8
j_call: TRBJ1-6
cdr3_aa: ASSNPMTGTGLFSPLH

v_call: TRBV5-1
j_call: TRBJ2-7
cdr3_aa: ASSPQGYEQY

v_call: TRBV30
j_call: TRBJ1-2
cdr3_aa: AWSPLTVSGYT

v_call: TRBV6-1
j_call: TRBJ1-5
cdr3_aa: ASSEAQGPSVQPQH

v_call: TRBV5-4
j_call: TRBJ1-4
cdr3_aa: ASSPGHGTNEKLF

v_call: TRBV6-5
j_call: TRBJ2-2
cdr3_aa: ASSYVAGLTGELF